This T cell receptor (beta chain) was captured in a study of response to subunit inactivated influenza vaccine (dated by TCRdb to between 2018 and 2020). Describing the broader study: Deep quantitative T cell receptor repertoire profiling was used in the study to track responses to a trivalent subunit inactivated influenza vaccine.

The CDR1 and CDR2 encoded by the germline V gene are SGHDT and YYEEEE. The CDR3 contains 17 residues, cysteine and phenylalanine counted. Only CDR3 DNA is held: 51 bases, read in frame from base 1. The trim is 0 bases for V and 2 bases for J, with a gap of 17 bases between the germline ends. Library preparation used RT-PCR. The instrument was an Illumina HiSeq 2500. In-frame beta chains were kept once TCRdb had trimmed the public reads at Q25 with fastp and called clones with MiXCR. Rows with a matching CDR3 protein are joined into one entry that keeps the most common DNA and genes. For this sample the table gives around 790,000 distinct CDR3 sequences, of which around 21% were detected only once. Of the sample, around 9.6% falls within the top ten clones. Worth noting for this clonotype: The antigen it binds to is not known. No base quality information exists; no much larger clone differs at one position.

Results the study describes overall, beyond this receptor: It was suggested by the authors that each seasonal influenza vaccination may recruit only a limited number of new T cells.

The sequence was obtained from a man aged 45-65 years who received an inactivated influenza vaccine. Donor details come from another sample of the same person, matched by shared clones. The rearrangement joined TRBV5-6 to TRBJ1-2, with no confidently assigned D gene. The sequenced sample was PBMCs from blood, obtained about 5 days after vaccination. The CDR3 region reads CASSLVGPKGTNYGYTF. At the DNA level, the sequence is TGTGCCAGCAGCTTGGTAGGCCCAAAGGGCACGAACTATGGCTACACCTTC.